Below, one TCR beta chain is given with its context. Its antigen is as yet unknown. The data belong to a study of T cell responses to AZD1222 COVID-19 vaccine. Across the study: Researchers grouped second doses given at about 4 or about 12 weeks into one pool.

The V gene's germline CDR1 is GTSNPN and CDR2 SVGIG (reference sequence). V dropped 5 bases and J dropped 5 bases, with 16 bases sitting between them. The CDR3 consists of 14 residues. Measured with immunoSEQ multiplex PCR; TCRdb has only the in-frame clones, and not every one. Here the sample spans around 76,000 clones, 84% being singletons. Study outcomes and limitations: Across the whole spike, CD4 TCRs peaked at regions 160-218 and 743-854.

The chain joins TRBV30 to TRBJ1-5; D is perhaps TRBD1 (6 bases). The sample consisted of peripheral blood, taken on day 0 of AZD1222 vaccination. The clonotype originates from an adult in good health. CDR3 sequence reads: CAWGTGYRDQPQHF. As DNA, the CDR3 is TGTGCCTGGGGAACAGGGTATCGAGATCAGCCCCAGCATTTT.